This note documents a single TCR beta chain sequence. The antigen is unknown. These data come from a study of blood T cells in healthy people across ages. The authors ran a second PCR of about 6 to 11 cycles using a sample-barcoded 5' primer and a J-beta primer mix. TCRdb passed the 5' RACE reads through MiXCR, listing each CDR3 protein once. The sample records hundreds of thousands of distinct CDR3 sequences, about 34% being singletons. Findings and caveats of the study: Naive and antigen-experienced cells were not separated, limiting conclusive comparison. Researchers report that TCR beta diversity correlated strongly with naive T cell percentage.

Sequencing used blood. The source is a man between 18 and 29 years old in good health.

The chain's CDR3 is CASSQEGNWRNIQYF. CDR3 DNA: TGTGCCAGCAGCCAAGAGGGGAACTGGAGAAACATTCAGTACTTC. V usage is TRBV14 and J usage is TRBJ2-4; D is uncertain. V was pared by 0 bases and J by 6 bases, with 12 bases between. CDR3 length: 15 residues. The V gene's germline CDR1 is SGHDN and CDR2 FVKESK.